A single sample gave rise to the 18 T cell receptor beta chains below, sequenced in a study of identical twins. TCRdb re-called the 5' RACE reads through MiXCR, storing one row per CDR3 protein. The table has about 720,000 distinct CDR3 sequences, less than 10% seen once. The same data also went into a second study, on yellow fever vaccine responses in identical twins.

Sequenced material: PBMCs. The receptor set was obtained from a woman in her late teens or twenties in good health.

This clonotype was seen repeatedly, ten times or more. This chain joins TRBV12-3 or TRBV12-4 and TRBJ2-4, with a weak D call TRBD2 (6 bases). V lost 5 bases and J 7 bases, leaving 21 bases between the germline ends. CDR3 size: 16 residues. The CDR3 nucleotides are TGTGCCAGCAGTCCGCAAATGGGACTGGCTATTAACATTCAGTACTTC. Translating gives CASSPQMGLAINIQYF.

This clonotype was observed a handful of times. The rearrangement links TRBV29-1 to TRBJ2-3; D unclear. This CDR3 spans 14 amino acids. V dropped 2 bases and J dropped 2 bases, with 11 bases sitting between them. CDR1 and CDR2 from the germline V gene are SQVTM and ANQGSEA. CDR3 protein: CSVEINPNTDTQYF. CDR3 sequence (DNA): TGCAGCGTTGAAATTAACCCCAACACAGATACGCAGTATTTT.

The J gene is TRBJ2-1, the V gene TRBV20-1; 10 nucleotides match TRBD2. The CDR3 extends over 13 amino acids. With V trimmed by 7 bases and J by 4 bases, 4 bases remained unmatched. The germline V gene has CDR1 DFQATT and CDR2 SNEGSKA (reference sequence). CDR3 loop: CSVLAGDYNEQFF. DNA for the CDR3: TGCAGTGTCCTAGCGGGAGATTACAATGAGCAGTTCTTC.

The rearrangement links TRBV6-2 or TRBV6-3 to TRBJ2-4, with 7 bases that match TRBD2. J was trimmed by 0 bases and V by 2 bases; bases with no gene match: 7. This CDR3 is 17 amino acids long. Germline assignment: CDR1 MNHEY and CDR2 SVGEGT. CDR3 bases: TGTGCCAGCAGTTACCTCCGCAGGGAGGGAGCCAAAAACATTCAGTACTTC. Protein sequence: CASSYLRREGAKNIQYF.

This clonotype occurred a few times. CDR3 nucleotide sequence: TGTGCCAGCAGTTACAGCGGGGTTAGCTATAATTCACCCCTCCACTTT. It codes for CASSYSGVSYNSPLHF. The gene calls are TRBV6-5 and TRBJ1-6; D unclear. Looked up from germline, CDR1 is MNHEY and CDR2 is SVGAGI. V gave up 2 bases and J gave up 3 bases, with 11 bases separating them. The CDR3 sequence is 16 residues long.

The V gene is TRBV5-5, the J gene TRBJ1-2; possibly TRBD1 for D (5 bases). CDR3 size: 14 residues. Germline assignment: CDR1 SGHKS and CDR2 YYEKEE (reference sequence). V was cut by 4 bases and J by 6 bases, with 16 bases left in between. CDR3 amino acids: CASSAGGMQDGYTF. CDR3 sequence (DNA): TGTGCCAGCAGCGCGGGGGGGATGCAGGATGGCTACACCTTC.

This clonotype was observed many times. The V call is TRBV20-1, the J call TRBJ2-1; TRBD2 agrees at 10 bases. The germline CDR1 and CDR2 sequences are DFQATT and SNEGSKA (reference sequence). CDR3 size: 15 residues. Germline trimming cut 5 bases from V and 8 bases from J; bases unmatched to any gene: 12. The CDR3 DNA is TGCAGTGCTTCTCATCTCTCTAGCGGGAGTTATGAGCAGTTCTTC. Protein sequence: CSASHLSSGSYEQFF.

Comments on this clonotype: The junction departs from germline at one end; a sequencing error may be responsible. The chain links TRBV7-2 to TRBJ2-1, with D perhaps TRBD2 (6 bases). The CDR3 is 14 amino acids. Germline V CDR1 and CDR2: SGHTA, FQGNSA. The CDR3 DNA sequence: TGTGCCAGCACCACCGGGGGTTCCTACAGTGAGCAGTTCTTC. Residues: CASTTGGSYSEQFF.

The CDR3: CASSRGTSGSSSYNEQFF. The DNA for the CDR3 is TGTGCCAGCAGCCGCGGGACTAGCGGGAGCAGCTCCTACAATGAGCAGTTCTTC. The chain joins TRBV3-1 to TRBJ2-1; 14 bases align to TRBD2. This CDR3 comprises 18 residues. Germline lookup yields CDR1 LGHDT and CDR2 YNNKEL (reference sequence). Trimming cost V 4 bases and J 0 bases; bases outside gene matches: 5.

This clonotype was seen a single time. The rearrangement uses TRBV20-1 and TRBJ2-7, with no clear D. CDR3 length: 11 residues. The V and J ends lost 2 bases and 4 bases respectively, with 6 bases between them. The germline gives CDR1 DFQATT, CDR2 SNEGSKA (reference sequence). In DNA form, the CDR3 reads TGCAGTGCTAGATACCTTTACGAGCAGTACTTC. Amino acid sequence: CSARYLYEQYF.

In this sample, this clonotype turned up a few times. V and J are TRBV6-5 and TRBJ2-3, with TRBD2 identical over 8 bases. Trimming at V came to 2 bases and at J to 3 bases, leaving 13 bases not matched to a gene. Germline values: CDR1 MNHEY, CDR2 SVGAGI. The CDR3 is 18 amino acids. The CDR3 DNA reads TGTGCCAGCAGTTACCGGAGCTACAGCGGGGGCGGAACAGATACGCAGTATTTT. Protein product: CASSYRSYSGGGTDTQYF.

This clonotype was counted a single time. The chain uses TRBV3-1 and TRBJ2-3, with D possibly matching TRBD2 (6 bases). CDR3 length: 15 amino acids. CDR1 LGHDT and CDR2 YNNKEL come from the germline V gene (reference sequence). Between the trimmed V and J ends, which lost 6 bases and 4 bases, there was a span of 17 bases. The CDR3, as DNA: TGTGCCAGCAGTTTTAGCGGAGTATCGGCAGATACGCAGTATTTT. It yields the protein CASSFSGVSADTQYF.

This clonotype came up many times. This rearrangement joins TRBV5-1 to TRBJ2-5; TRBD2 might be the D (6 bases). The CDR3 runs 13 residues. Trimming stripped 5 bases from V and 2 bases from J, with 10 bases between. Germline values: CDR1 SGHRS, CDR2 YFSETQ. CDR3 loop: CASSGGLQETQYF. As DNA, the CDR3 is TGCGCCAGCAGTGGGGGACTTCAAGAGACCCAGTACTTC. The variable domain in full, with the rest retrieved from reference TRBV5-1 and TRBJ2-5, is KAGVTQTPRYLIKTRGQQVTLSCSPISGHRSVSWYQQTPGQGLQFLFEYFSETQRNKGNFPGRFSGRQFSNSRSEMNVSTLELGDSALYLCASSGGLQETQYFGPGTRLLVL.

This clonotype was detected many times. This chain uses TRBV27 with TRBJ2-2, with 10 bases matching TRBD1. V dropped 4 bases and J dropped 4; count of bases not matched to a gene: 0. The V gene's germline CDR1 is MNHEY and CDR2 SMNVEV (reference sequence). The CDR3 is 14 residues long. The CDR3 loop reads CASSWTGGTGELFF. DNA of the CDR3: TGTGCCAGCAGTTGGACAGGGGGCACCGGGGAGCTGTTTTTT.

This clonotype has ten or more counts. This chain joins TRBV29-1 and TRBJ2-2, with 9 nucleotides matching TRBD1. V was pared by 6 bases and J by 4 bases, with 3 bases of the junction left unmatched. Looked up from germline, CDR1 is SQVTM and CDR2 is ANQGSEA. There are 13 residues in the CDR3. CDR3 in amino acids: CSVPGQGTGELFF. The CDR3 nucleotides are TGCAGCGTACCGGGACAGGGCACCGGGGAGCTGTTTTTT.

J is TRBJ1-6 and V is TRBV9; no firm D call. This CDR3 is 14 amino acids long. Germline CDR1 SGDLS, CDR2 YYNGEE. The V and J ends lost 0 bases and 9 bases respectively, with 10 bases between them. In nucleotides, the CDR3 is TGTGCCAGCAGCGTAGAGGGCCGGGGTTCACCCCTCCACTTT. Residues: CASSVEGRGSPLHF. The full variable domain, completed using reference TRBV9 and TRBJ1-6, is DSGVTQTPKHLITATGQRVTLRCSPRSGDLSVYWYQQSLDQGLQFLIQYYNGEERAKGNILERFSAQQFPDLHSELNLSSLELGDSALYFCASSVEGRGSPLHFGNGTRLTVT.

The CDR3 nucleotides read TGTGCCAGCAGCTTACAGGGGGGGATCTCCTACGAGCAGTACTTC. It is translated as CASSLQGGISYEQYF. This chain uses TRBV7-2 with TRBJ2-7, with D perhaps TRBD1 or TRBD2 (7 bases each). Germline assignment: CDR1 SGHTA and CDR2 FQGNSA. Trimming took off 2 bases at V and 0 bases at J, with 11 bases between the two ends. The CDR3 covers 15 residues. Combining the CDR3 with reference TRBV7-2 and TRBJ2-7 gives the whole variable domain GAGVSQSPSNKVTEKGKDVELRCDPISGHTALYWYRQSLGQGLEFLIYFQGNSAPDKSGLPSDRFSAERTGGSVSTLTIQRTQQEDSAVYLCASSLQGGISYEQYFGPGTRLTVT.

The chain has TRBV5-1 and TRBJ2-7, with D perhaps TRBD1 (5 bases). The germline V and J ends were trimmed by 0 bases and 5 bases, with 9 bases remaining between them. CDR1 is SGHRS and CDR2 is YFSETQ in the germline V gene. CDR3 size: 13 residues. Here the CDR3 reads CASSLEGLNEQYF. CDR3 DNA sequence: TGCGCCAGCAGCTTGGAGGGGCTCAACGAGCAGTACTTC.